This T cell receptor (beta chain) was documented in a study of radiotherapy plus CTLA-4 blockade in lung cancer. Sequencing used immunoSEQ multiplex PCR; TCRdb keeps in-frame clones, though not all of them. Found here are some 90,000 clones, roughly 86% of them singletons; the top ten hold more than 2%. The sequences come from peripheral blood, collected from a patient treated with radiotherapy plus ipilimumab. This TCR was recovered from a human donor with non-small cell lung cancer who had a partial response to radiotherapy plus ipilimumab.

In DNA, the CDR3 is TGCGCCAGCAGCTTAATGACTAGCGGGAGTGGAGATACGCAGTATTTT. This translates into CASSLMTSGSGDTQYF. The chain joins TRBV5-1 to TRBJ2-3; 12 bases map to TRBD2. Looked up from germline, CDR1 is SGHRS and CDR2 is YFSETQ. Losses at the gene ends were 2 bases for V and 5 bases for J; bases not matched to a gene: 6. CDR3 length: 16 amino acids.